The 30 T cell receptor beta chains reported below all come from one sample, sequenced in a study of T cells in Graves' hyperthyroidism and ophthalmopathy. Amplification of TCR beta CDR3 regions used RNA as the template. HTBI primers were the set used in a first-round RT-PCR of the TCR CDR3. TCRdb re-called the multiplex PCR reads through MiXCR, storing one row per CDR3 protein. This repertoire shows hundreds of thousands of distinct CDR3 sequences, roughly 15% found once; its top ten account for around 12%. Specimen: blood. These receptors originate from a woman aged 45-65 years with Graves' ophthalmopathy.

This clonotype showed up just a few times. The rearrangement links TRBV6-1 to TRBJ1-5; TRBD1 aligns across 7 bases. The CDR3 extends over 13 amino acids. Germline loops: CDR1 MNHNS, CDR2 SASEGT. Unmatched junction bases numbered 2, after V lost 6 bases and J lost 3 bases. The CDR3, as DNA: TGTGCCAGCAGGACAGGGCTCAATCAGCCCCAGCATTTT. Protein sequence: CASRTGLNQPQHF.

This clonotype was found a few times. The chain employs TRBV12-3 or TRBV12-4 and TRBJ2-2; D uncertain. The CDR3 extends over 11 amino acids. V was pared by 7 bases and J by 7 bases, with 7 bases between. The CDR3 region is CASTLYGELFF. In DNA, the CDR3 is TGTGCCAGCACCCTATACGGGGAGCTGTTTTTT.

The CDR3 region is CAIKRAFTDTQYF. Here the CDR3 DNA reads TGTGCCATTAAGCGGGCGTTCACAGATACGCAGTATTTT. The chain has TRBV2 and TRBJ2-3, with D maybe TRBD2 (6 bases). Per germline, CDR1 SNHLY and CDR2 FYNNEI. The CDR3 extends over 13 amino acids. V lost 10 bases and J lost 2, with 13 bases in between.

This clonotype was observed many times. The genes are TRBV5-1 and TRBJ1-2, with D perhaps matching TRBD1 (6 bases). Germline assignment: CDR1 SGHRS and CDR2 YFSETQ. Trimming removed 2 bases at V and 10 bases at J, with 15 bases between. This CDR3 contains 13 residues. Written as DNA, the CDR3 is TGCGCCAGCAGCTTAGCAGGGGCTGCTTACTACACCTTC. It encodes CASSLAGAAYYTF.

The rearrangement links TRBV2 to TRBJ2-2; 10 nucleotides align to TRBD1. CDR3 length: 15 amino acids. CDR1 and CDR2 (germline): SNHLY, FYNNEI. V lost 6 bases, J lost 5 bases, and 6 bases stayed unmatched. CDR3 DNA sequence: TGTGCCAGCAGGGCCCGGACAGGGGGGACCGGGGAGCTGTTTTTT. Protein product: CASRARTGGTGELFF.

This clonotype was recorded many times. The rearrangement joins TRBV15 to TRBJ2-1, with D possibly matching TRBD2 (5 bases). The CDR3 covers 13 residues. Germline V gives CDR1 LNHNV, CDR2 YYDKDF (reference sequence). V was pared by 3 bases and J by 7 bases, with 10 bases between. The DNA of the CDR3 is TGTGCCACCAGCAGCGGGATTGGTAATGAGCAGTTCTTC. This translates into CATSSGIGNEQFF.

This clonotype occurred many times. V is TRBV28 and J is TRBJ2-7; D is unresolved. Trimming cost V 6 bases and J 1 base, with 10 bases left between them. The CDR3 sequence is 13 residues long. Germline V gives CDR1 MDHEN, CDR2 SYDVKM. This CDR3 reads CASRWGFSYEQYF. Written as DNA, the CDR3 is TGTGCCAGCAGATGGGGATTTTCCTACGAGCAGTACTTC.

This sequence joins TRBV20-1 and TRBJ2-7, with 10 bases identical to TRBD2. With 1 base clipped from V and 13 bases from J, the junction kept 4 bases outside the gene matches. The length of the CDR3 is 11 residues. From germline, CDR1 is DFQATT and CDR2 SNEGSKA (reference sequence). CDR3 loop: CSARASGSCYF. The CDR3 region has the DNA TGCAGTGCTAGAGCTAGCGGGAGTTGTTACTTC.

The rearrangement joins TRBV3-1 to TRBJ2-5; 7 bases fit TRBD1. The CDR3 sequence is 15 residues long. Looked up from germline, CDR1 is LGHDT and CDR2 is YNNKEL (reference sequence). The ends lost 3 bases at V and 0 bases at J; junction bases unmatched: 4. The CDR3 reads CASSHQQGYQETQYF. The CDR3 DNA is TGTGCCAGCAGCCACCAACAGGGGTACCAAGAGACCCAGTACTTC.

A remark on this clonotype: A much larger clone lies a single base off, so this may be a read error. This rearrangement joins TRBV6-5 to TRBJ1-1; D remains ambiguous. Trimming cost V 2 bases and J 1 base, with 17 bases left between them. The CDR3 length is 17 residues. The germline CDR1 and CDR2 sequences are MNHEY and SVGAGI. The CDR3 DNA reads TGTGCCAGCAGTTACACAACCTTGGACGGCCAGAACACTGAAGCTTTCTTT. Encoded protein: CASSYTTLDGQNTEAFF.

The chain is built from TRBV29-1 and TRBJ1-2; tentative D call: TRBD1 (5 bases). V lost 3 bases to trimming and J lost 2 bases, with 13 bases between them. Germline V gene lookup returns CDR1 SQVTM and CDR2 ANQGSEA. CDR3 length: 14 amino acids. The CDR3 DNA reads TGCAGCGTTGATGCCGGGGCCTCCAACTATGGCTACACCTTC. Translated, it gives CSVDAGASNYGYTF.

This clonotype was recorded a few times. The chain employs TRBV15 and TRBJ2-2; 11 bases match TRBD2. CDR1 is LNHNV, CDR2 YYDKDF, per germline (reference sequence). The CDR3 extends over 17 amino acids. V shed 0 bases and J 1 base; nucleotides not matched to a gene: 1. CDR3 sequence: CATSRELAGVNTGELFF. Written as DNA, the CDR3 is TGTGCCACCAGCAGAGAACTAGCGGGAGTGAACACCGGGGAGCTGTTTTTT. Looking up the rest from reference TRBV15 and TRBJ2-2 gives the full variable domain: DAMVIQNPRYQVTQFGKPVTLSCSQTLNHNVMYWYQQKSSQAPKLLFHYYDKDFNNEADTPDNFQSRRPNTSFCFLDIRSPGLGDTAMYLCATSRELAGVNTGELFFGEGSRLTVL.

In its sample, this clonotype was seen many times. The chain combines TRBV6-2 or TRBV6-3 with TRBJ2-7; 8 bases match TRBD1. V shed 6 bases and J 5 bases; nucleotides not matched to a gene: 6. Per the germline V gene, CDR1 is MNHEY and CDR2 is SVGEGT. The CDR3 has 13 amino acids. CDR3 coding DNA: TGTGCCAGCAGGGCCGGGACAGGTAACGAGCAGTACTTC. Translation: CASRAGTGNEQYF.

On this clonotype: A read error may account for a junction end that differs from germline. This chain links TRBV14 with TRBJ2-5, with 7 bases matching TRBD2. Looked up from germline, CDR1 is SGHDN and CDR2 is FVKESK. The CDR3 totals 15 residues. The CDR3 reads CASSKEIAGQETQYF. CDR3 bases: TGTGCCAGCAGCAAAGAGATAGCGGGCCAAGAGACCCAGTACTTC.

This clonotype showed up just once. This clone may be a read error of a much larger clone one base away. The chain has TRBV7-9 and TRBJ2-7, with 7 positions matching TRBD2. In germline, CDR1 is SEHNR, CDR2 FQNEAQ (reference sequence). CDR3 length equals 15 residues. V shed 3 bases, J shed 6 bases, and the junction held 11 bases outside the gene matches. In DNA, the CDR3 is TGTGCCAGCAGCTTGACTGGCGGGAGTCGGGGCGAGCAGTACTTC. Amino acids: CASSLTGGSRGEQYF.

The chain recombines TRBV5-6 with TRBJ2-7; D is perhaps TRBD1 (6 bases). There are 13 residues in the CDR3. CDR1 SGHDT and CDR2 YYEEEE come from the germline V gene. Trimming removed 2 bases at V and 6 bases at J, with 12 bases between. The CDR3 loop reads CASSFTGKGEQYF. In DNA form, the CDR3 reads TGTGCCAGCAGCTTCACAGGGAAAGGCGAGCAGTACTTC. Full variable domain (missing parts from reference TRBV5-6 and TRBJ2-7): DAGVTQSPTHLIKTRGQQVTLRCSPKSGHDTVSWYQQALGQGPQFIFQYYEEEERQRGNFPDRFSGHQFPNYSSELNVNALLLGDSALYLCASSFTGKGEQYFGPGTRLTVT.

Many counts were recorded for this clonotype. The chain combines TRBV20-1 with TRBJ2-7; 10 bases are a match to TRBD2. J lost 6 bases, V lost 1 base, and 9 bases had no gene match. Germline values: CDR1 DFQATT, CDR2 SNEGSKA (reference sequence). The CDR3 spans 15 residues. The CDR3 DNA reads TGCAGTGCTAGAGTACCTCTAGCGGGAGCGGTCGAGCAGTACTTC. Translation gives CSARVPLAGAVEQYF.

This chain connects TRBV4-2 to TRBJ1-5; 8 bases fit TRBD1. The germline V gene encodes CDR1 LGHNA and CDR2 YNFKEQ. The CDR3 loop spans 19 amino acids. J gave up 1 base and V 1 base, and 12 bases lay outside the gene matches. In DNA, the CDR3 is TGTGCCAGCAGCCAAGTTTCAGGGGGCAGGGATTGGAGCAATCAGCCCCAGCATTTT. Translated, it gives CASSQVSGGRDWSNQPQHF.

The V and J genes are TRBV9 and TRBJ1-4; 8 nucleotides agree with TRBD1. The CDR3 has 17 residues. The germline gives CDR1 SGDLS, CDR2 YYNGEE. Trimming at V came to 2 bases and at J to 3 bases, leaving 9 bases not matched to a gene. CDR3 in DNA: TGTGCCAGCAGCGTCCAAACAGGGGGGCCCCCTAATGAAAAACTGTTTTTT. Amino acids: CASSVQTGGPPNEKLFF.

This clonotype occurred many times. The DNA of the CDR3 is TGTGCCAGCAGCGACCGGACTAGCGGGAGGAATCTTGAGCAGTTCTTC. Translation: CASSDRTSGRNLEQFF. This chain links TRBV7-9 with TRBJ2-1; 14 bases agree with TRBD2. The CDR3 has 16 amino acids. The germline CDR1 and CDR2 sequences are SEHNR and FQNEAQ (reference sequence). V lost 5 bases and J lost 9; bases outside the gene matches: 9.

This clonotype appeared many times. Here the CDR3 DNA reads TGCAGTGCCCCTCTGGGTGGTGAGCAGTTCTTC. Amino acid sequence: CSAPLGGEQFF. The chain has TRBV20-1 and TRBJ2-1; D is unclear. The CDR3 contains 11 residues. In germline, CDR1 is DFQATT, CDR2 SNEGSKA (reference sequence). The V and J ends lost 6 bases and 9 bases respectively, with 12 bases between them.

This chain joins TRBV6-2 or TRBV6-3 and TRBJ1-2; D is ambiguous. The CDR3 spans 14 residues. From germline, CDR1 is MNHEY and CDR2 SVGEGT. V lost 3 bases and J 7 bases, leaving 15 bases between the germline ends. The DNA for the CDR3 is TGTGCCAGCAGTTATTACGTTCAGGCCGGTGGCTACACCTTC. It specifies CASSYYVQAGGYTF.

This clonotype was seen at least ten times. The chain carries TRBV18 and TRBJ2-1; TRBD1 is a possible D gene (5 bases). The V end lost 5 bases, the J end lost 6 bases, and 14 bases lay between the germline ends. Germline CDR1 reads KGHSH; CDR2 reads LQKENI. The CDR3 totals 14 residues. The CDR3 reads CASSVQDTCNEQFF. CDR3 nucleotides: TGTGCCAGCTCAGTACAGGACACCTGCAATGAGCAGTTCTTC.

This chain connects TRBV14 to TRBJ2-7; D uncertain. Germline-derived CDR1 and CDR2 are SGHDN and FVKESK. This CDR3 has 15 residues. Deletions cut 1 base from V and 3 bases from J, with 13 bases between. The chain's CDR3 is CASSQGAGPYYEQYF. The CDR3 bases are TGTGCCAGCAGCCAAGGAGCCGGCCCTTACTACGAGCAGTACTTC.

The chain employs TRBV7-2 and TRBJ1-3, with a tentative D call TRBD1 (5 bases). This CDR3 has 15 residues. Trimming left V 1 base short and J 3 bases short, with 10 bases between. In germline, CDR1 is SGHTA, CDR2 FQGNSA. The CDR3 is CASSLGGVFGNTIYF. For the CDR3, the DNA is TGTGCCAGCAGCTTAGGAGGGGTATTTGGAAACACCATATATTTT.

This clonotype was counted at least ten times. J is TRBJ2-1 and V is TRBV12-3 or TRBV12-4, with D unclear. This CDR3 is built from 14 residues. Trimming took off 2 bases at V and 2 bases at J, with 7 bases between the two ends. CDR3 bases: TGTGCCAGCAGTTTACTCCGGCCCTACAATGAGCAGTTCTTC. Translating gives CASSLLRPYNEQFF.

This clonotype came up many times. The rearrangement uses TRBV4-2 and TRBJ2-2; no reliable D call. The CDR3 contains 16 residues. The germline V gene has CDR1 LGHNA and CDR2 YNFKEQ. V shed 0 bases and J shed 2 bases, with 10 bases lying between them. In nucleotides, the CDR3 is TGTGCCAGCAGCCAAGATTTAAGGTCCAACACCGGGGAGCTGTTTTTT. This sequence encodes CASSQDLRSNTGELFF.

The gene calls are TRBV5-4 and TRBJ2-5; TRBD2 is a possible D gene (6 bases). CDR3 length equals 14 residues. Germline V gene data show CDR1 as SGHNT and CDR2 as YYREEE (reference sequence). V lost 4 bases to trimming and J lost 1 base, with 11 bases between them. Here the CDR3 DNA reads TGTGCCAGCAGCCCCGCTAGCGTCCAAGAGACCCAGTACTTC. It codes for CASSPASVQETQYF.

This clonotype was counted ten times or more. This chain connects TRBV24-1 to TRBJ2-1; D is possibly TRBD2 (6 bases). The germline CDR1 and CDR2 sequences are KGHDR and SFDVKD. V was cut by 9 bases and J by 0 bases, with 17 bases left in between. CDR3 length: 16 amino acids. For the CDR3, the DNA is TGTGCCACCTCAAGAACTAGCAGGAGCTCCTACAATGAGCAGTTCTTC. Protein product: CATSRTSRSSYNEQFF.

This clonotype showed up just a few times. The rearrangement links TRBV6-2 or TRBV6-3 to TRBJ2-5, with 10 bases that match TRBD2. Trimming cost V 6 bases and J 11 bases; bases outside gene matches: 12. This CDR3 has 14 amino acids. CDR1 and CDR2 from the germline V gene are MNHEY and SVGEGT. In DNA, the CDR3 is TGTGCCAGCAGCCGGACTAGCGGTAGTCTCGGTCAGTACTTC. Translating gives CASSRTSGSLGQYF.